The 9 T cell receptor beta chains in this list originate from one sample, sequenced in a study of graft-versus-host responses after intestinal transplantation. TCRdb's table, derived via immunoSEQ multiplex PCR, lists solely in-frame clones and lacks some. Of 40,000 to 60,000 clones listed, 65% to 85% are singletons. These receptors lack a known antigen. The sample here was unstimulated CD4+ T cells sorted from spleen or lymph node cells, taken before transplant. All receptors derive from a human donor who was the organ donor for an intestinal transplant.

V gene TRBV5-5 combines with J gene TRBJ1-1; no firm D call. The CDR3 is 13 amino acids. The V gene lost 0 bases and the J gene lost 4 bases, with 7 bases spanning the gap. CDR1 is SGHKS and CDR2 is YYEKEE in the germline V gene (reference sequence). CDR3 in amino acids: CASSLGGSTEAFF. The CDR3 DNA sequence: TGTGCCAGCAGCTTGGGAGGTAGCACTGAAGCTTTCTTT.

This clone was observed a handful of times. The chain couples TRBV6-1 to TRBJ2-7, with TRBD1 as a possible D gene (6 bases). Trimming cost V 2 bases and J 1 base, with 15 bases left between them. This CDR3 contains 16 residues. Germline CDR1 and CDR2: MNHNS and SASEGT. CDR3 nucleotides: TGTGCCAGCAGTGAAAGGTGGCAGGGGTCGTCCTACGAGCAGTACTTC. It yields the protein CASSERWQGSSYEQYF.

The sample holds one count of this clone. The chain is built from TRBV7-9 and TRBJ2-7; D uncertain. V lost 1 base and J lost 7, with 8 bases in between. Germline loops: CDR1 SEHNR, CDR2 FQNEAQ (reference sequence). The CDR3 covers 12 residues. The CDR3, as DNA: TGTGCCAGCAGCTTAGGGGTGGGAGAGCAGTACTTC. Its translation: CASSLGVGEQYF.

This chain connects TRBV7-6 to TRBJ2-5; 9 bases line up with TRBD2. The germline CDR1 and CDR2 sequences are SGHVS and FNYEAQ. Trimming removed 6 bases from V and 2 bases from J; junction bases left unmatched: 7. The CDR3 runs 15 residues. CDR3: CASSLSGGFQETQYF. CDR3 bases: TGTGCCAGCAGTCTTAGCGGGGGTTTTCAAGAGACCCAGTACTTC.

This clone occurred a few times. The gene calls are TRBV6-4 and TRBJ2-3; 13 bases align to TRBD2. The V segment lost 0 bases and the J segment 0 bases; nucleotides outside the gene matches: 9. The germline V gene encodes CDR1 MRHNA and CDR2 SNTAGT. The CDR3 is 20 amino acids. The CDR3 DNA reads as TGTGCCAGCAGTGACTCGGCGGGACTAGCGGGAAAGGGAAGCACAGATACGCAGTATTTT. It yields the protein CASSDSAGLAGKGSTDTQYF.

V usage is TRBV6-5 and J usage is TRBJ1-2; D not certain. V was cut by 0 bases and J by 2 bases, with 7 bases left in between. The length of the CDR3 is 14 residues. Germline loops: CDR1 MNHEY, CDR2 SVGAGI. The CDR3 DNA sequence: TGTGCCAGCAGTTACTCGCCAGGAAACTATGGCTACACCTTC. Residues: CASSYSPGNYGYTF.

The genes are TRBV15 and TRBJ1-6; 10 bases line up with TRBD1. The trim removed 0 bases at V and 9 bases at J, leaving 8 bases unmatched. This CDR3 comprises 17 residues. The germline V gene has CDR1 LNHNV and CDR2 YYDKDF (reference sequence). The CDR3 loop is CATSRDFRGDRGSPLHF. CDR3 nucleotide sequence: TGTGCCACCAGCAGAGATTTTAGAGGGGACAGGGGTTCACCCCTCCACTTT.

The chain combines TRBV19 with TRBJ2-1; 12 bases fit TRBD2. The J segment lost 8 bases and the V segment lost 7 bases, leaving 9 bases of the junction unmatched. This CDR3 comprises 15 residues. Per germline, CDR1 LNHDA and CDR2 SQIVND (reference sequence). The CDR3 region has the DNA TGTGCCAGTAACCCGACTAGCGGGAGTAGGGATGAGCAGTTCTTC. This encodes CASNPTSGSRDEQFF.

This chain uses TRBV7-2 with TRBJ1-1, with D possibly being TRBD1 (5 bases). The CDR3 is made up of 15 amino acids. The germline CDR1 and CDR2 sequences are SGHTA and FQGNSA. Deletions cut 5 bases from V and 1 base from J, with 14 bases between. The CDR3 nucleotides are TGTGCCAGCAGCCCGGGACCATTCGGGAACACTGAAGCTTTCTTT. This sequence encodes CASSPGPFGNTEAFF.